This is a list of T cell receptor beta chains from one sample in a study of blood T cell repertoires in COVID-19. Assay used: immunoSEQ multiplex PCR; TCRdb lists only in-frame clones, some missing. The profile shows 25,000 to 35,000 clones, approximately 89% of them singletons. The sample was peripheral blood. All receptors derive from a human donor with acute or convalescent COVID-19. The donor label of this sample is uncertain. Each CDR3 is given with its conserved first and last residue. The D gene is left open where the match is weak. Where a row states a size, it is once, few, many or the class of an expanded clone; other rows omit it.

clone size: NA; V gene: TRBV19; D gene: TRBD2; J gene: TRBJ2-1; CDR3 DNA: TGTGCCAGTAGTATAGTGGGACTAGGCCCCCTTACACCATACAATGAGCAGTTCTTC; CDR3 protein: CASSIVGLGPLTPYNEQFF
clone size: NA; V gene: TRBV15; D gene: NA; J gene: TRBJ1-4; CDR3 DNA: TGTGCCACCAGCAGAACGACAACAACTAATGAAAAACTGTTTTTT; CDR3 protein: CATSRTTTTNEKLFF
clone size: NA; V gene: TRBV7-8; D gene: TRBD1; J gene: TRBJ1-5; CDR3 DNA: TGTGCCAGCAGCGTATGGGGACAGGGGGCTTTACAGCCCCAGCATTTT; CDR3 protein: CASSVWGQGALQPQHF
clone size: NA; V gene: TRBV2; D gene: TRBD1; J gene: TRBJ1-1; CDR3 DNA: TGTGCCAGCAGCGACCTTGGACAGGCCCCTGAAGCTTTCTTT; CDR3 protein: CASSDLGQAPEAFF
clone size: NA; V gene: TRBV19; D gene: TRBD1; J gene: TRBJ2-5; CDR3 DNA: TGTGCCAGTAGTGTGACAGGGACCTCCCAAGAGACCCAGTACTTC; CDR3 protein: CASSVTGTSQETQYF
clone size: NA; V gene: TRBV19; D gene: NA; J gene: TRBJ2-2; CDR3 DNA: TGTGCCAGTAGTATAGCCAGGGCGAGCGGGGAGCTGTTTTTT; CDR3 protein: CASSIARASGELFF
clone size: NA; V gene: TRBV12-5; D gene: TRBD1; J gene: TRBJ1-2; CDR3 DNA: TGTGCTAGTGGTCTCGGGAGACAGGGAATATTTAACTATGGCTACACCTTC; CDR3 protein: CASGLGRQGIFNYGYTF
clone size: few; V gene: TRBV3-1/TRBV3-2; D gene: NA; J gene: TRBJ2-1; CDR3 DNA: TGTGCCAGCAGCCTAGGGGATGCGCGGGAGCAGTTCTTC; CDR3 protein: CASSLGDAREQFF
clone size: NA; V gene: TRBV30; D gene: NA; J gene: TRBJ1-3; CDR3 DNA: TGTGCCTGGAGTGGTGCCGGGATCTCTGGAAACACCATATATTTT; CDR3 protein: CAWSGAGISGNTIYF
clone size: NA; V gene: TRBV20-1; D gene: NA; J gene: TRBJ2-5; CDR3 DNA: TGCAGTGCTAGTCGAGGGAGGGAGACCCAGTACTTC; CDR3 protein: CSASRGRETQYF
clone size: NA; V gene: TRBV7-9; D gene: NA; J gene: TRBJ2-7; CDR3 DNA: TGTGCCAGCAGCTTAACCGGGGCGGGGGCCTCCTACGAGCAGTACTTC; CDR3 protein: CASSLTGAGASYEQYF
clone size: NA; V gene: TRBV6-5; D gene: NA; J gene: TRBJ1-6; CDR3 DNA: TGTGCCAGCAGTTACGAGAGGCAAGCCTATAATTCACCCCTCCACTTT; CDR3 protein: CASSYERQAYNSPLHF
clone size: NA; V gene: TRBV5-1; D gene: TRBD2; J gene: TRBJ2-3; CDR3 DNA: TGCGCCAGCAGCTTTTTAGCGGGGCCCAGCACAGATACGCAGTATTTT; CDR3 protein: CASSFLAGPSTDTQYF
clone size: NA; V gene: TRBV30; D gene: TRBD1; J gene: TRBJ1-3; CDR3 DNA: TGTGCCTGGAGTGCGGGACAGGGGTTGTTTGCGCGTAACTCTGGAAACACCATATATTTT; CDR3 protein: CAWSAGQGLFARNSGNTIYF
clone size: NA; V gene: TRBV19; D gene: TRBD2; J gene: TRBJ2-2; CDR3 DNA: TGTGCCAGTAGTGTCGTGGCGGGAGCGTCCACCGGGGAGCTGTTTTTT; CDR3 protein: CASSVVAGASTGELFF
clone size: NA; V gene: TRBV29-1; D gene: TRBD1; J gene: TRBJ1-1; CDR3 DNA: TGCAGCGTTCTCCCAGGGGGCCGGAACACTGAAGCTTTCTTT; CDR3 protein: CSVLPGGRNTEAFF
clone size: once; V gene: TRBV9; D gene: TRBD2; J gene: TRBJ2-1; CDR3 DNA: TGTGCCAGCAGCGTTCTAGCGGGGAACAATGAGCAGTTCTTC; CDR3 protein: CASSVLAGNNEQFF
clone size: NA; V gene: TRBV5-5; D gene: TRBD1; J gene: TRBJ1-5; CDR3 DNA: TGTGCCAGCAGCCCAGGCGACAGGGTAGGGAATCAGCCCCAGCATTTT; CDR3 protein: CASSPGDRVGNQPQHF
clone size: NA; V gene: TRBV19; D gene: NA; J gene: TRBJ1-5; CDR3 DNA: TGTGCCAGTAGTATCGGCAGGGATATCAATCAGCCCCAGCATTTT; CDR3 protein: CASSIGRDINQPQHF
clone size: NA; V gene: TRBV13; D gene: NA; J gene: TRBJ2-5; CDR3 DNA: TGTGCCAGCAGCTTAAAGCAGGGTGTAGCCCAGTACTTC; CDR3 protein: CASSLKQGVAQYF
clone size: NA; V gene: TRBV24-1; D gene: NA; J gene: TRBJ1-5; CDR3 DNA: TGTGCCACCAGTGACCCCTACAATCAGCCCCAGCATTTT; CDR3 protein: CATSDPYNQPQHF
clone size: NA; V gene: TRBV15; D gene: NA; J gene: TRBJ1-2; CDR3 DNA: TGTGCCACCAGCAGAGAGGCAGGGCGGTTAGCTGGCTACACCTTC; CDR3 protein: CATSREAGRLAGYTF
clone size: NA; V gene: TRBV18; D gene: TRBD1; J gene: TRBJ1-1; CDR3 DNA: TGTGCCAGCTCCGAATACAGGGGGAACACTGAAGCTTTCTTT; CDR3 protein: CASSEYRGNTEAFF
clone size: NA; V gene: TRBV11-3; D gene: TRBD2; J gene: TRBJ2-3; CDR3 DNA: TGTGCCAGCAGCCCGGGACTACCCACAGATACGCAGTATTTT; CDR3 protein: CASSPGLPTDTQYF